The 21 T cell receptor beta chains below all came from one sample that was sequenced in a study of T cells in Graves' hyperthyroidism and ophthalmopathy. Amplification yielded TCR beta CDR3 regions, with RNA transcripts as the source. A first-round RT-PCR of the TCR CDR3 used the HTBI primer set. TCRdb ran MiXCR on the multiplex PCR reads and lists one entry per CDR3 protein. The profile shows more than 500,000 distinct CDR3 sequences, 13% to 15% of them singletons. Sequenced input: blood. The receptors shown here come from a woman aged 40 to 55 with Graves' hyperthyroidism.

This clonotype was detected many times. This chain links TRBV30 with TRBJ2-7; 12 bases match TRBD2. The V and J ends lost 4 bases and 0 bases, in that order; junction bases with no gene match: 10. The germline V gene has CDR1 GTSNPN and CDR2 SVGIG (reference sequence). The CDR3 spans 17 residues. The CDR3 region is CAWIGTSGPRSSYEQYF. Written as DNA, the CDR3 is TGTGCCTGGATTGGGACTAGCGGGCCTAGGAGCTCCTACGAGCAGTACTTC.

This clonotype was picked up many times. This rearrangement joins TRBV11-2 to TRBJ2-7, with D perhaps matching TRBD1 or TRBD2 (5 bases each). Germline V lookup: CDR1 SGHAT, CDR2 FQNNGV. V was pared by 5 bases and J by 2 bases, with 13 bases between. The CDR3 loop spans 14 amino acids. The CDR3 DNA follows: TGTGCCAGCAGCCCACTGGGGGTAGCCTACGAGCAGTACTTC. Translating it yields CASSPLGVAYEQYF.

The genes are TRBV15 and TRBJ2-5; 7 bases are shared with TRBD1. This CDR3 comprises 14 residues. V trimming: 2 bases; J trimming: 5 bases; junction bases outside the gene matches: 5. Germline V lookup: CDR1 LNHNV, CDR2 YYDKDF (reference sequence). CDR3: CATSRRQGLETQYF. For the CDR3, the DNA is TGTGCCACCAGCAGAAGACAGGGTTTGGAGACCCAGTACTTC.

This clonotype occurred many times. The chain couples TRBV11-2 to TRBJ2-6; no definite D call. Germline V CDR1 and CDR2: SGHAT, FQNNGV. V shed 2 bases and J shed 0 bases, with 14 bases lying between them. This CDR3 has 18 residues. Here the CDR3 reads CASSLLEYFISGANVLTF. CDR3 DNA: TGTGCCAGCAGCTTATTGGAGTATTTTATCTCTGGGGCCAACGTCCTGACTTTC.

This clonotype was seen ten or more times. V gene TRBV10-3 combines with J gene TRBJ1-1; D perhaps matches TRBD1 (6 bases). Germline V gene lookup returns CDR1 ENHRY and CDR2 SYGVKD. The CDR3 extends over 13 amino acids. Trimming removed 3 bases at V and 2 bases at J, with 7 bases between. CDR3 protein: CAISEGGNTEAFF. CDR3 sequence (DNA): TGTGCCATCAGTGAAGGGGGAAACACTGAAGCTTTCTTT.

This clonotype turned up a few times. The V call is TRBV6-1, the J call TRBJ2-3; no reliable D call. CDR1 and CDR2 (germline): MNHNS, SASEGT. The V end was cut by 5 bases, the J end by 5 bases, with 11 bases between. This CDR3 is 13 amino acids long. The CDR3 loop reads CASSFDPGDTQYF. Written as DNA, the CDR3 is TGTGCCAGCAGTTTTGACCCCGGAGATACGCAGTATTTT.

V is TRBV9 and J is TRBJ2-7; TRBD1 matches 8 bases. V was pared by 0 bases and J by 0 bases, with 2 bases of the junction left unmatched. The germline V gene has CDR1 SGDLS and CDR2 YYNGEE. This CDR3 region has 15 residues. Here the CDR3 DNA reads TGTGCCAGCAGCGTAGGACAGGGGACCTCCTACGAGCAGTACTTC. Its protein product is CASSVGQGTSYEQYF.

This clonotype was counted ten times or more. The V gene is TRBV6-1, the J gene TRBJ2-3, with 8 bases matching TRBD1. J gave up 6 bases and V 4 bases, and 3 bases lay outside the gene matches. There are 13 residues in the CDR3. The germline CDR1 and CDR2 sequences are MNHNS and SASEGT. CDR3: CASSGQGSDTQYF. CDR3 coding DNA: TGTGCCAGCAGTGGACAGGGGTCGGATACGCAGTATTTT.

In this sample, this clonotype turned up many times. The V gene is TRBV3-1, the J gene TRBJ1-1; tentative D call: TRBD1 (5 bases). The germline V gene encodes CDR1 LGHDT and CDR2 YNNKEL (reference sequence). The CDR3 spans 13 residues. V was pared by 1 base and J by 7 bases, with 10 bases between. This chain's CDR3 is CASSQGQRGEAFF. CDR3 DNA sequence: TGTGCCAGCAGCCAAGGACAGCGGGGTGAAGCTTTCTTT.

This clonotype has just a few counts. The gene calls are TRBV9 and TRBJ2-5, with TRBD1 matching 8 bases. This CDR3 is 15 amino acids long. The V segment lost 2 bases and the J segment 5 bases; nucleotides outside the gene matches: 8. The germline CDR1 and CDR2 sequences are SGDLS and YYNGEE. The CDR3 protein is CASSVSQGAGETQYF. The DNA of the CDR3 is TGTGCCAGCAGCGTGTCCCAGGGGGCAGGGGAGACCCAGTACTTC. The complete variable domain, with remaining parts taken from reference TRBV9 and TRBJ2-5, reads DSGVTQTPKHLITATGQRVTLRCSPRSGDLSVYWYQQSLDQGLQFLIQYYNGEERAKGNILERFSAQQFPDLHSELNLSSLELGDSALYFCASSVSQGAGETQYFGPGTRLLVL.

This clonotype was counted only a few times. The V gene is TRBV4-2, the J gene TRBJ2-1, with D uncertain. V shed 5 bases and J shed 0 bases, with 8 bases lying between them. The germline gives CDR1 LGHNA, CDR2 YNFKEQ. The CDR3 has 14 amino acids. Here the CDR3 reads CASSNEVSYNEQFF. In nucleotides, the CDR3 is TGTGCCAGCAGCAATGAAGTCTCCTACAATGAGCAGTTCTTC.

This clonotype was counted between two and nine times. CDR3 protein: CASSPGHPWEALHF. CDR3 nucleotides: TGTGCCAGCAGCCCGGGACACCCCTGGGAAGCCCTCCACTTT. The V gene is TRBV27, the J gene TRBJ1-6, with D possibly TRBD1 on 6 matching bases. CDR1 MNHEY and CDR2 SMNVEV come from the germline V gene (reference sequence). The CDR3 spans 14 residues. The germline V and J ends were trimmed by 6 bases and 14 bases, with 20 bases remaining between them.

J is TRBJ1-5 and V is TRBV12-3 or TRBV12-4, with no clear D. This CDR3 is 15 amino acids long. V was trimmed by 6 bases and J by 2 bases, leaving 14 bases between them. In DNA form, the CDR3 reads TGTGCCAGCAGAGGCCGACTCGGGGGCAATCAGCCCCAGCATTTT. The encoded protein is CASRGRLGGNQPQHF.

In its sample, this clonotype was seen many times. J is TRBJ2-7 and V is TRBV2; D is unresolved. CDR3 length: 15 amino acids. Germline CDR1 and CDR2: SNHLY and FYNNEI. Trimming removed 6 bases at V and 4 bases at J, with 19 bases between. Written as DNA, the CDR3 is TGTGCCAGCAGATACTCGACTGTCGGCGGATACGAGCAGTACTTC. This encodes CASRYSTVGGYEQYF.

This clonotype has only a few counts. The genes are TRBV27 and TRBJ1-6; the D gene is possibly TRBD1 (6 bases). From germline, CDR1 is MNHEY and CDR2 SMNVEV (reference sequence). V lost 6 bases and J lost 9, with 12 bases in between. The CDR3 is made up of 13 amino acids. The DNA for the CDR3 is TGTGCCAGCAGGCTAACAGGGTTTTCACCCCTCCACTTT. Translating gives CASRLTGFSPLHF.

The J gene is TRBJ2-7, the V gene TRBV2; 8 nucleotides line up with TRBD1. Germline CDR1 and CDR2: SNHLY and FYNNEI. The CDR3 has 15 amino acids. Trimming removed 3 bases from V and 3 bases from J; junction bases left unmatched: 7. CDR3 sequence: CASSELGQEVYEQYF. In nucleotides, the CDR3 is TGTGCCAGCAGTGAGCTGGGACAGGAGGTCTACGAGCAGTACTTC.

The rearrangement links TRBV12-5 to TRBJ2-3; 9 bases line up with TRBD1. Germline V gene sequence: CDR1 LGHNT, CDR2 FRNRAP. Trimming cost V 6 bases and J 4 bases; bases outside gene matches: 5. The CDR3 has 14 residues. The CDR3 region is CASGTTGGADTQYF. The DNA for the CDR3 is TGTGCTAGTGGCACTACAGGGGGCGCAGATACGCAGTATTTT.

Regarding this clonotype: A read error may explain this, as a much larger clone is one base away. This chain joins TRBV29-1 and TRBJ2-2; D possibly corresponds to TRBD1 (5 bases). This CDR3 comprises 15 residues. Germline CDR1 SQVTM, CDR2 ANQGSEA. V was shortened by 7 bases and J by 0 bases, with 15 bases between the two germline ends. The CDR3 here is CSAQKGAANTGELFF. As DNA, the CDR3 is TGCAGCGCTCAAAAAGGGGCCGCGAACACCGGGGAGCTGTTTTTT.

The chain joins TRBV12-3 or TRBV12-4 to TRBJ2-7, with 8 nucleotides matching TRBD2. The J segment lost 6 bases and the V segment lost 2 bases, leaving 9 bases of the junction unmatched. CDR3 length: 15 residues. The CDR3 loop reads CASSLYSGGAGEQYF. CDR3 DNA sequence: TGTGCCAGCAGTTTATACTCCGGGGGGGCGGGCGAGCAGTACTTC.

This clonotype came up many times. The chain recombines TRBV12-3 or TRBV12-4 with TRBJ2-5; 8 bases fit TRBD1. The J segment lost 6 bases and the V segment lost 3 bases, leaving 3 bases of the junction unmatched. This CDR3 has 13 residues. CDR3 in DNA: TGTGCCAGCAGTTTTCAGGGGGCGCAGACCCAGTACTTC. Protein: CASSFQGAQTQYF.

V usage is TRBV5-1 and J usage is TRBJ1-1; TRBD1 matches 9 bases. V shed 5 bases and J 1 base; nucleotides not matched to a gene: 6. Germline CDR1 reads SGHRS; CDR2 reads YFSETQ. CDR3 length: 15 residues. The CDR3 DNA reads as TGCGCCAGCAGTTTTGCACAGGGGGCGAACACTGAAGCTTTCTTT. Protein: CASSFAQGANTEAFF.